Ten or more counts support the clone carrying this TCR beta chain. Germline V CDR1 and CDR2: PRHDT, FYEKMQ (reference sequence). The CDR3 extends over 14 amino acids. Trimming removed 5 bases from V and 5 bases from J, with 15 bases in between. Time point noted: newly diagnosed GD, antithyroid drugs for less than 3 months. TCR sequences were obtained from RNA taken from PBMCs. This entry comes from a study of regulatory T cells in long-lasting Graves disease. Arm-PCR with iRepertoire HTBI primers amplified the CDR3 regions for these TCR beta libraries. TCRdb re-derived calls from the multiplex PCR reads in MiXCR, one entry per CDR3 protein. The sample records 350,000 to 450,000 distinct CDR3 sequences, around 11% being singletons. This sample also appeared in a second study, on T cells in Graves' hyperthyroidism and ophthalmopathy. Per that paper: In patients aged 18 to 65, hyperthyroidism was newly diagnosed, with duration under 2 months. Thyroid ultrasound, orbital computed tomography, clinical symptoms, and serum thyroxine and TRAb underpinned diagnoses. Carried out on the TCR CDR3, a first-round RT-PCR used the HTBI primer set.

The chain carries TRBV13 and TRBJ1-1; D gene ambiguous. The sequences come from peripheral blood mononuclear cells (PBMCs), collected at new diagnosis, from a patient treated with antithyroid drugs. The origin of this receptor is a woman in her late teens or twenties with Graves disease. The DNA for the CDR3 is TGTGCCAGCAGCCAGCGGAAAGTGGGGACTGAAGCTTTCTTT. As protein: CASSQRKVGTEAFF. Drawing the rest from reference TRBV13 and TRBJ1-1, the complete variable domain is AAGVIQSPRHLIKEKRETATLKCYPIPRHDTVYWYQQGPGQDPQFLISFYEKMQSDKGSIPDRFSAQQFSDYHSELNMSSLELGDSALYFCASSQRKVGTEAFFGQGTRLTVV.